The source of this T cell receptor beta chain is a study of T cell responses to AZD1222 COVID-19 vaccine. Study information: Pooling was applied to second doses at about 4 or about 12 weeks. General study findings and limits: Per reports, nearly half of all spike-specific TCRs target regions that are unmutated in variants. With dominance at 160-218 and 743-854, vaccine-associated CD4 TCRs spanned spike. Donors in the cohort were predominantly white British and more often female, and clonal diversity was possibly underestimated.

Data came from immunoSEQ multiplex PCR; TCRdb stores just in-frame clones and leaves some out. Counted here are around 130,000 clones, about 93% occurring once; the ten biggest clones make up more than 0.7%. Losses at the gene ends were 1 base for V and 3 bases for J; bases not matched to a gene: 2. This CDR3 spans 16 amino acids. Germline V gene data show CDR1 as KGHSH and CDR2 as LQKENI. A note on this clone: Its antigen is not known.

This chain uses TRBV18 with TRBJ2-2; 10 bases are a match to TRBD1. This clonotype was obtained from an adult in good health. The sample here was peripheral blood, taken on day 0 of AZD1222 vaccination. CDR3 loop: CASSPQGQGYTGELFF. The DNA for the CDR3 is TGTGCCAGCTCACCACAGGGACAGGGGTACACCGGGGAGCTGTTTTTT.